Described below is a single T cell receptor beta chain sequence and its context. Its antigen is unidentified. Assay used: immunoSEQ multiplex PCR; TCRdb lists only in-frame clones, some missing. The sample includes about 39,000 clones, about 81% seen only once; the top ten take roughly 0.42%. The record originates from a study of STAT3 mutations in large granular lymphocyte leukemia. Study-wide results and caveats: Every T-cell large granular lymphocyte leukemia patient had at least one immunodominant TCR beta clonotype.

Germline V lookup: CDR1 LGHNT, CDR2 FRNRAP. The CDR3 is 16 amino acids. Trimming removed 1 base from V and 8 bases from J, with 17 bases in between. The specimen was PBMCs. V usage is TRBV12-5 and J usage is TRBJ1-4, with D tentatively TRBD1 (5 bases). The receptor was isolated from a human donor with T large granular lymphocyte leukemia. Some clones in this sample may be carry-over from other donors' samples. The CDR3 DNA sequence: TGTGCTAGTGGTTTGGCCGAGGGGACGGGGCTGGAAAAACTGTTTTTT. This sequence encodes CASGLAEGTGLEKLFF.